This entry lists 30 T cell receptor beta chains sequenced from one sample in a study of cytomegalovirus exposure and HLA in healthy donors. PCR amplification relied on 60 Vbeta primers (plus 13 Jbeta primers). TCRdb keeps only in-frame clones here, not all; method: immunoSEQ multiplex PCR. Found here are 130,000 to 150,000 clones, about 74% of them singletons; the top ten hold around 4.5%. The material sequenced was PBMCs. Receptor source: a man in his late teens or twenties in good health and CMV-seropositive.

This chain uses TRBV7-2 with TRBJ1-4, with 11 bases lining up with TRBD1. The germline V gene has CDR1 SGHTA and CDR2 FQGNSA. The trim removed 6 bases at V and 10 bases at J, leaving 7 bases unmatched. CDR3 length: 14 amino acids. The CDR3 bases are TGTGCCAGCAGAGGGACGGGACAGGGGGGAAAACTGTTTTTT. Protein product: CASRGTGQGGKLFF.

This chain connects TRBV2 to TRBJ1-2; no clear D gene. V lost 4 bases, J lost 1 base, and 7 bases lay in between. This CDR3 spans 13 amino acids. CDR1 is SNHLY, CDR2 FYNNEI, per germline. CDR3 DNA: TGTGCCAGCAGTGGCGAGGGTAACTATGGCTACACCTTC. Translated: CASSGEGNYGYTF.

The sample holds a few counts of this clone. The genes are TRBV30 and TRBJ1-2, with a tentative D call TRBD1 (5 bases). V dropped 2 bases and J dropped 3 bases, with 7 bases sitting between them. Germline V gene sequence: CDR1 GTSNPN, CDR2 SVGIG (reference sequence). The CDR3 spans 12 residues. DNA for the CDR3: TGTGCCTGGAGTCGGGGGGACTATGGCTACACCTTC. Translating it yields CAWSRGDYGYTF.

This sequence joins TRBV5-4 and TRBJ2-3; 7 bases are shared with TRBD2. CDR3 length: 15 amino acids. The ends lost 0 bases at V and 1 base at J; junction bases unmatched: 2. CDR1 SGHNT and CDR2 YYREEE come from the germline V gene (reference sequence). The CDR3 DNA reads TGTGCCAGCAGCTTGGGAGGGAGGGGCACAGATACGCAGTATTTT. This gives the protein CASSLGGRGTDTQYF. Full variable domain (outside the CDR3, taken from reference TRBV5-4 and TRBJ2-3): ETGVTQSPTHLIKTRGQQVTLRCSSQSGHNTVSWYQQALGQGPQFIFQYYREEENGRGNFPPRFSGLQFPNYSSELNVNALELDDSALYLCASSLGGRGTDTQYFGPGTRLTVL.

The V and J genes are TRBV7-6 and TRBJ2-5, with D unresolved. The germline V gene has CDR1 SGHVS and CDR2 FNYEAQ. V was cut by 2 bases and J by 5 bases, with 6 bases left in between. This CDR3 contains 12 residues. The DNA of the CDR3 is TGTGCCAGCAGCTTAATTCGGGAGACCCAGTACTTC. This encodes CASSLIRETQYF.

Remarks on this clone: The junction departs from the called germline gene at one end, perhaps through a read error. CDR3 sequence: CASSLGDRGYEQYF. The DNA of the CDR3 is TGTGCTAGCAGCTTAGGGGACAGGGGCTACGAGCAGTACTTC. This rearrangement joins TRBV7-7 to TRBJ2-7, with 10 bases identical to TRBD1. Germline V gene data show CDR1 as SSHAT and CDR2 as FNYEAQ (reference sequence). The CDR3 runs 14 residues.

This rearrangement joins TRBV30 to TRBJ1-2; no firm D call. The V gene lost 2 bases and the J gene lost 5 bases, with 9 bases spanning the gap. This CDR3 has 12 residues. Germline V gene data show CDR1 as GTSNPN and CDR2 as SVGIG (reference sequence). For the CDR3, the DNA is TGTGCCTGGAGTTTGAGCAATTATGGCTACACCTTC. It encodes CAWSLSNYGYTF.

This chain uses TRBV19 with TRBJ2-2, with a tentative D call TRBD1 (6 bases). The V gene lost 3 bases and the J gene lost 4 bases, with 12 bases spanning the gap. The CDR3 loop spans 15 amino acids. Per germline, CDR1 LNHDA and CDR2 SQIVND (reference sequence). The CDR3: CASSIFRGTTGELFF. CDR3 sequence (DNA): TGTGCCAGTAGTATTTTTAGGGGGACCACCGGGGAGCTGTTTTTT.

The CDR3 reads CASSQAPDTEAFF. CDR3 DNA: TGTGCCAGCAGCCAAGCCCCAGACACTGAAGCTTTCTTT. V gene TRBV4-2 combines with J gene TRBJ1-1; D unresolved. Germline CDR1 LGHNA, CDR2 YNFKEQ. The CDR3 is 13 amino acids. With 1 base removed from V and 3 bases from J, the gap between germline ends came to 6 bases.

The chain has TRBV7-9 and TRBJ2-7; TRBD1 agrees at 8 bases. CDR1 and CDR2 (germline): SEHNR, FQNEAQ (reference sequence). V was pared by 3 bases and J by 5 bases, with 6 bases of the junction left unmatched. The CDR3 has 14 residues. CDR3: CASSLGTGTHEQYF. The CDR3 bases are TGTGCCAGCAGCTTGGGGACAGGTACCCACGAGCAGTACTTC. Filled out from reference TRBV7-9 and TRBJ2-7, the complete variable domain reads DTGVSQNPRHKITKRGQNVTFRCDPISEHNRLYWYRQTLGQGPEFLTYFQNEAQLEKSRLLSDRFSAERPKGSFSTLEIQRTEQGDSAMYLCASSLGTGTHEQYFGPGTRLTVT.

V and J are TRBV5-6 and TRBJ2-7; D is possibly TRBD1 (5 bases). CDR1 and CDR2 from the germline V gene are SGHDT and YYEEEE. The CDR3 is made up of 14 amino acids. Trimming took off 3 bases at V and 2 bases at J, with 12 bases between the two ends. CDR3 nucleotide sequence: TGTGCCAGCAGCTCACTCAGGGATCCCTACGAGCAGTACTTC. Its protein is CASSSLRDPYEQYF. Filled out from reference TRBV5-6 and TRBJ2-7, the complete variable domain reads DAGVTQSPTHLIKTRGQQVTLRCSPKSGHDTVSWYQQALGQGPQFIFQYYEEEERQRGNFPDRFSGHQFPNYSSELNVNALLLGDSALYLCASSSLRDPYEQYFGPGTRLTVT.

The chain has TRBV4-3 and TRBJ2-7, with D unclear. The V gene lost 4 bases and the J gene lost 4 bases, with 11 bases spanning the gap. This CDR3 is 13 amino acids long. Germline lookup yields CDR1 LGHNA and CDR2 YSLEER. CDR3 in DNA: TGCGCCAGCAGCCCATCGACTTTTTACGAGCAGTACTTC. Translating gives CASSPSTFYEQYF.

The chain uses TRBV7-9 and TRBJ1-1, with D possibly TRBD1 on 6 matching bases. Germline V gene data show CDR1 as SEHNR and CDR2 as FQNEAQ (reference sequence). V was pared by 6 bases and J by 10 bases, with 18 bases between. There are 13 residues in the CDR3. The CDR3 loop is CASRSPGQSRAFF. The CDR3 DNA follows: TGTGCCAGCAGGTCTCCTGGACAGTCCCGAGCTTTCTTT.

CDR3 DNA sequence: TGCGCCAGCAGCCAAGATAGCGGTGGACTAGCGGGATTCATCCCGGGCGGTGATGAGCAGTTCTTC. Translated: CASSQDSGGLAGFIPGGDEQFF. The chain has TRBV4-3 and TRBJ2-1, with TRBD2 identical over 12 bases. Germline lookup yields CDR1 LGHNA and CDR2 YSLEER. The V and J ends lost 0 bases and 8 bases, in that order; junction bases with no gene match: 23. The CDR3 covers 22 residues.

The chain couples TRBV28 to TRBJ1-2; 7 bases are a match to TRBD1. The CDR3 covers 15 residues. Germline CDR1 is MDHEN and CDR2 is SYDVKM. V gave up 6 bases and J gave up 5 bases; unmatched junction bases: 12. CDR3 loop: CASRETGQRFYGYTF. The CDR3 DNA reads TGTGCCAGCAGGGAAACGGGACAGCGGTTTTATGGCTACACCTTC.

The chain joins TRBV27 to TRBJ1-1; TRBD1 aligns across 8 bases. The CDR3 is made up of 15 amino acids. The ends lost 5 bases at V and 5 bases at J; junction bases unmatched: 10. Looked up from germline, CDR1 is MNHEY and CDR2 is SMNVEV (reference sequence). CDR3 amino acids: CASSRTGRGSTEAFF. CDR3 coding DNA: TGTGCCAGCAGTCGGACAGGGAGGGGGTCTACTGAAGCTTTCTTT.

The J gene is TRBJ2-5, the V gene TRBV15, with D unclear. Deletions cut 0 bases from V and 5 bases from J, with 7 bases between. CDR3 length: 13 amino acids. Per germline, CDR1 LNHNV and CDR2 YYDKDF (reference sequence). CDR3 in DNA: TGTGCCACCAGCAGAGATTATCAGGAGACCCAGTACTTC. Residues: CATSRDYQETQYF.

This clone was seen a handful of times. The chain recombines TRBV4-2 with TRBJ2-7, with D perhaps TRBD1 (6 bases). The CDR3 is made up of 14 amino acids. Germline values: CDR1 LGHNA, CDR2 YNFKEQ. Trimming stripped 1 base from V and 5 bases from J, with 12 bases between. This CDR3 is CASSQVPGVDEQYF. CDR3 nucleotide sequence: TGTGCCAGCAGCCAAGTCCCAGGGGTAGACGAGCAGTACTTC.

The chain combines TRBV7-8 with TRBJ2-3, with TRBD2 matching over 7 bases. The V gene end was trimmed by 1 base and the J gene end by 7 bases; junction bases not matched to a gene: 14. Per the germline V gene, CDR1 is SGHVS and CDR2 is FQNEAQ. The CDR3 covers 17 residues. The CDR3 DNA reads TGTGCCAGCAGCTTAGTGGGGCGAGCGGGGTTATTTAATACGCAGTATTTT. This translates into CASSLVGRAGLFNTQYF. Complete variable domain (other parts from reference TRBV7-8 and TRBJ2-3): GAGVSQSPRYKVAKRGQDVALRCDPISGHVSLFWYQQALGQGPEFLTYFQNEAQLDKSGLPSDRFFAERPEGSVSTLKIQRTQQEDSAVYLCASSLVGRAGLFNTQYFGPGTRLTVL.

This clone appeared once. This sequence joins TRBV6-6 and TRBJ2-7, with 8 bases identical to TRBD1. In germline, CDR1 is MNHNY, CDR2 SVGAGI (reference sequence). This CDR3 comprises 14 residues. Losses at the gene ends were 2 bases for V and 4 bases for J; bases not matched to a gene: 4. In nucleotides, the CDR3 is TGTGCCAGCAGTTACGGGACAGGACGTTACGAGCAGTACTTC. Amino acids: CASSYGTGRYEQYF.

The chain employs TRBV4-1 and TRBJ1-6; possibly TRBD1 for D (5 bases). Between the trimmed V and J ends, which lost 4 bases and 8 bases, there was a span of 18 bases. In germline, CDR1 is MGHRA, CDR2 YSYEKL. The CDR3 has 16 residues. The CDR3 nucleotides are TGCGCCAGCAGCCCTTCTTTAGGAGGGGCGGATTCACCCCTCCACTTT. This encodes CASSPSLGGADSPLHF.

The V and J genes are TRBV23-1 and TRBJ1-2; no definite D call. Being an ORF, TRBV23-1 has a function that is uncertain. V lost 6 bases, J lost 3 bases, and 20 bases lay in between. The CDR3 has 16 residues. This CDR3 reads CASRPVGCQFDYGYTF. DNA for the CDR3: TGCGCCAGCAGGCCAGTTGGTTGTCAGTTTGACTATGGCTACACCTTC.

V and J are TRBV11-3 and TRBJ2-1; 8 bases match TRBD1. Per germline, CDR1 SGHNT and CDR2 YENEEA. Unmatched junction bases numbered 8, after V lost 5 bases and J lost 2 bases. The CDR3 runs to 16 residues. The CDR3 bases are TGTGCCAGCAGCGGGACCGGGACAGGAACCTACAATGAGCAGTTCTTC. This gives the protein CASSGTGTGTYNEQFF. Variable domain in full (rest from reference TRBV11-3 and TRBJ2-1): EAGVVQSPRYKIIEKKQPVAFWCNPISGHNTLYWYLQNLGQGPELLIRYENEEAVDDSQLPKDRFSAERLKGVDSTLKIQPAELGDSAVYLCASSGTGTGTYNEQFFGPGTRLTVL.

The chain joins TRBV2 to TRBJ2-3, with TRBD2 matching over 9 bases. After removal of 11 bases from V and 8 bases from J, the junction contained 8 bases not matched to a gene. This CDR3 is built from 12 residues. Germline values: CDR1 SNHLY, CDR2 FYNNEI. The CDR3 loop is CAYGASGITQYF. CDR3 nucleotide sequence: TGTGCCTACGGGGCTAGCGGGATTACGCAGTATTTT. Drawing the rest from reference TRBV2 and TRBJ2-3, the complete variable domain is EPEVTQTPSHQVTQMGQEVILRCVPISNHLYFYWYRQILGQKVEFLVSFYNNEISEKSEIFDDQFSVERPDGSNFTLKIRSTKLEDSAMYFCAYGASGITQYFGPGTRLTVL.

V usage is TRBV18 and J usage is TRBJ2-4; 9 bases fit TRBD1. The CDR3 totals 14 residues. J was trimmed by 6 bases and V by 3 bases; bases with no gene match: 3. The V gene's germline CDR1 is KGHSH and CDR2 LQKENI. The CDR3 sequence is CASSPGQGINIQYF. DNA for the CDR3: TGTGCCAGCTCACCCGGACAGGGGATAAACATTCAGTACTTC.

The gene calls are TRBV6-1 and TRBJ1-1, with unresolved D. Between the trimmed V and J ends, which lost 5 bases and 0 bases, there was a span of 7 bases. CDR3 size: 13 residues. CDR1 and CDR2 from the germline V gene are MNHNS and SASEGT. The CDR3 reads CASSHRLNTEAFF. CDR3 bases: TGTGCCAGCAGTCACCGGTTGAACACTGAAGCTTTCTTT.

The chain employs TRBV28 and TRBJ2-4; 7 bases match TRBD2. The trim removed 8 bases at V and 6 bases at J, leaving 10 bases unmatched. This CDR3 has 14 residues. Germline CDR1 MDHEN, CDR2 SYDVKM. The CDR3 DNA is TGTGCCAGCGAAGGTGCGGGAGTGGGAAACATTCAGTACTTC. Residues: CASEGAGVGNIQYF.

This rearrangement joins TRBV10-3 to TRBJ1-3, with D perhaps TRBD1 (5 bases). Trimming pared 2 bases from V and 4 bases from J, leaving 9 bases between. The V gene's germline CDR1 is ENHRY and CDR2 SYGVKD. The CDR3 consists of 14 residues. The CDR3 coding sequence is TGTGCCATCAGTGAGACAGGAGGGGGAAACACCATATATTTT. It yields the protein CAISETGGGNTIYF.

V gene TRBV9 combines with J gene TRBJ2-1; 7 bases line up with TRBD2. The CDR3 is 15 residues long. The V segment lost 0 bases and the J segment 4 bases; nucleotides outside the gene matches: 4. Germline V CDR1 and CDR2: SGDLS, YYNGEE. The CDR3 spells CASSVGGSGYNEQFF. In DNA form, the CDR3 reads TGTGCCAGCAGCGTAGGCGGGAGCGGGTACAATGAGCAGTTCTTC.

V gene TRBV19 combines with J gene TRBJ1-2, with D possibly TRBD1 on 5 matching bases. Trimming pared 6 bases from V and 8 bases from J, leaving 19 bases between. CDR1 is LNHDA, CDR2 SQIVND, per germline (reference sequence). The CDR3 loop spans 14 amino acids. The CDR3 sequence is CASRGMGGSSGYTF. The CDR3 DNA is TGTGCCAGTAGAGGGATGGGGGGGTCCTCCGGCTACACCTTC. Supplemented by reference TRBV19 and TRBJ1-2, the full variable domain reads DGGITQSPKYLFRKEGQNVTLSCEQNLNHDAMYWYRQDPGQGLRLIYYSQIVNDFQKGDIAEGYSVSREKKESFPLTVTSAQKNPTAFYLCASRGMGGSSGYTFGSGTRLTVV.